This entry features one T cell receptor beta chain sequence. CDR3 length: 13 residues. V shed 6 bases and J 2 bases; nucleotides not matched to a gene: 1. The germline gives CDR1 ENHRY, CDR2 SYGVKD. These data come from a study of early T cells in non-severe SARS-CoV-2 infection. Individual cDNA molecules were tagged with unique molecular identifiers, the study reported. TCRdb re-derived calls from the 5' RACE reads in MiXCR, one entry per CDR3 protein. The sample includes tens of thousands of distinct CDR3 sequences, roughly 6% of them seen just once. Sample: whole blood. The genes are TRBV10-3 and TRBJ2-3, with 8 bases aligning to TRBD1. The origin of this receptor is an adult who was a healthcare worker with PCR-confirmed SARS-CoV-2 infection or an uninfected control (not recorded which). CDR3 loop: CAIRGQDTDTQYF. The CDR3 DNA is TGTGCCATCAGGGGACAGGACACAGATACGCAGTATTTT.